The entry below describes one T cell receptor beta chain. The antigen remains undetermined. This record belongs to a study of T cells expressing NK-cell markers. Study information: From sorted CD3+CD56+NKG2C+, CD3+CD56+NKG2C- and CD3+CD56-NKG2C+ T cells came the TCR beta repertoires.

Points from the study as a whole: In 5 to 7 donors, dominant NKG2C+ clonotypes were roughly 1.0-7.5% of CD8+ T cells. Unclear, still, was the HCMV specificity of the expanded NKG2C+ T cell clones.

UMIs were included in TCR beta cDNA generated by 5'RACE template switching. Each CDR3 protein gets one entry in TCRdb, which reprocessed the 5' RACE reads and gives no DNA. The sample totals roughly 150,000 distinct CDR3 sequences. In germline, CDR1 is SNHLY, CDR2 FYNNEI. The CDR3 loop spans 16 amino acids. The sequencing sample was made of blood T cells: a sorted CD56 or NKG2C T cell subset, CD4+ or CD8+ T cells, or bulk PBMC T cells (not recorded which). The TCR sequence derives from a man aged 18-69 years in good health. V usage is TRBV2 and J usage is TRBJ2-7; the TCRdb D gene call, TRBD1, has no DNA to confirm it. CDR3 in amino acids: CASKSFYRDTDYEQYF.